This T cell receptor beta chain was sequenced in a study of identical twins. Study-wide results and limits: There were fewer insertions in abundant cord blood beta clonotypes, but memory repertoires showed no such pattern.

The junction had 7 bases not matched to a gene; V was cut back by 4 bases and J by 4 bases. This CDR3 comprises 17 residues. Looked up from germline, CDR1 is LGHDT and CDR2 is YNNKEL (reference sequence). This clonotype has more than one count but fewer than ten. Its antigen remains unknown. Via MiXCR, TCRdb re-called the 5' RACE reads, giving one row per CDR3 protein. This sample has under 1 million distinct CDR3 sequences; over 9% occur once, and the top ten carry 1.5% to 2%. This sample was also put to use in a study of yellow fever vaccine responses in identical twins.

Sequences were obtained from PBMCs. The TCR comes from a woman aged 18-29 years in good health. This sequence joins TRBV3-1 and TRBJ2-3; 14 bases line up with TRBD2. This CDR3 is CASSPMTSGGAADTQYF. In DNA, the CDR3 is TGTGCCAGCAGCCCGATGACTAGCGGGGGGGCCGCAGATACGCAGTATTTT.